This T cell receptor (beta chain) was found in a study of T cell changes during pregnancy in multiple sclerosis. Produced via immunoSEQ multiplex PCR; TCRdb's table is partial and in-frame only. Of roughly 86,000 clones listed, approximately 92% were seen once; the top ten hold around 2.7%. The CDR3 loop spans 15 amino acids. The germline V and J ends were trimmed by 4 bases and 6 bases, with 20 bases remaining between them. Germline CDR1 is SGHKS and CDR2 is YYEKEE (reference sequence). The clonotype comes from a female donor with multiple sclerosis, enrolled in a pregnancy study. The sample in question was peripheral blood, obtained in the first trimester of pregnancy. The chain employs TRBV5-5 and TRBJ2-7; D may be TRBD2 (6 bases). CDR3 in DNA: TGTGCCAGCAGCCCACCGGGGCGGGGCCCTACCGAGCAGTACTTC. Its translation is CASSPPGRGPTEQYF.